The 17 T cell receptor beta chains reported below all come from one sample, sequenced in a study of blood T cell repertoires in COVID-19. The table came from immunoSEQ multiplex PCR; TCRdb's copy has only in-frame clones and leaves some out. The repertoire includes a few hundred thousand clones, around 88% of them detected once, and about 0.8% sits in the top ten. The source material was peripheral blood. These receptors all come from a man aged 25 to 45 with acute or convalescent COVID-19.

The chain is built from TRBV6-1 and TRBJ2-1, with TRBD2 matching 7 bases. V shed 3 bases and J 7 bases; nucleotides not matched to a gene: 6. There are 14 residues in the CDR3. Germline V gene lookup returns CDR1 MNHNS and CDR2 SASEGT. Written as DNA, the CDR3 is TGTGCCAGCAGTGATCTCTATAGCGGGAATGAGCAGTTCTTC. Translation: CASSDLYSGNEQFF.

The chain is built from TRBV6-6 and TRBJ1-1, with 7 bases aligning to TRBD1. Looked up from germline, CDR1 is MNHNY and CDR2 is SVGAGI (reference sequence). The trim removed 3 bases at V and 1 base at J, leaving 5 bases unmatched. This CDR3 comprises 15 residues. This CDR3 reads CASSYGNRGNTEAFF. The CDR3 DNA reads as TGTGCCAGCAGTTATGGGAACAGGGGGAACACTGAAGCTTTCTTT.

As DNA, the CDR3 is TGTGCCAGCAGCCGGGAACAGGGGGCCACTGAAGCTTTCTTT. Translation gives CASSREQGATEAFF. The chain joins TRBV5-4 to TRBJ1-1; 9 nucleotides agree with TRBD1. V lost 4 bases to trimming and J lost 4 bases; unmatched junction nucleotides: 5. Germline CDR1 SGHNT, CDR2 YYREEE (reference sequence). CDR3 length: 14 amino acids.

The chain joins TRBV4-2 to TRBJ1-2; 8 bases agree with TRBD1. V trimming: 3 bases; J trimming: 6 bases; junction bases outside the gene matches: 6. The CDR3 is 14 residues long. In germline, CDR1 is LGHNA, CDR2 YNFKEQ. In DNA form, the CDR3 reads TGTGCCAGCAGCCAGCAACAGGGGGACCATGGCTACACCTTC. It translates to CASSQQQGDHGYTF.

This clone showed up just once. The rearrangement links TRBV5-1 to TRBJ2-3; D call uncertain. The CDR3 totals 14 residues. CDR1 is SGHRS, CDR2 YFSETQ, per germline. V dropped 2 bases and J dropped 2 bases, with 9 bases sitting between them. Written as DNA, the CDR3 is TGCGCCAGCAGCTTACTACCAAACACAGATACGCAGTATTTT. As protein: CASSLLPNTDTQYF.

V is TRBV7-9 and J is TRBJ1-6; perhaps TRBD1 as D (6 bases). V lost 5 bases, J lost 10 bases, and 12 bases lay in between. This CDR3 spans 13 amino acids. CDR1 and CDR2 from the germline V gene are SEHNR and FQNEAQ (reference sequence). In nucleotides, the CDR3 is TGTGCCAGCAGCCTTCGGACAGAATCACCCCTCCACTTT. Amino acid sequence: CASSLRTESPLHF.

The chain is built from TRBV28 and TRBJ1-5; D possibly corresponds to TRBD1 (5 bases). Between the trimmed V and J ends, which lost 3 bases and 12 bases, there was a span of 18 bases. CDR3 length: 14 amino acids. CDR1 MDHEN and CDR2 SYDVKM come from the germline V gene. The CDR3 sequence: CASSFQTDLGIQHF. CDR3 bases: TGTGCCAGCAGTTTCCAGACAGATCTGGGAATCCAGCATTTT.

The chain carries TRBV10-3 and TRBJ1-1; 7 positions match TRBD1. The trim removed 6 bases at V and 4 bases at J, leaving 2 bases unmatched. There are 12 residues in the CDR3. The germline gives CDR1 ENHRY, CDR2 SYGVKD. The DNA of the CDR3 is TGTGCCATCAGAGGGACAGCCACTGAAGCTTTCTTT. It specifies CAIRGTATEAFF.

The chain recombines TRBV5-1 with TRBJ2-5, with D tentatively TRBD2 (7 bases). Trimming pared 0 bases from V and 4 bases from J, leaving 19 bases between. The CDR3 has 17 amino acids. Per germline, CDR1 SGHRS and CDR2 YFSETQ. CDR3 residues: CASSLASNGGLGETQYF. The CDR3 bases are TGCGCCAGCAGCTTGGCCTCCAACGGGGGGCTTGGAGAGACCCAGTACTTC.

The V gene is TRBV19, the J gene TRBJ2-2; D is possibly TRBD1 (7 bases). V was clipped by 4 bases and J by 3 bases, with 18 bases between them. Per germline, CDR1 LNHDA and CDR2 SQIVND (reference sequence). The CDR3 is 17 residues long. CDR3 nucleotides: TGTGCCAGTAGTAGGGACTTAGGGGGCGCGGACACCGGGGAGCTGTTTTTT. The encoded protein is CASSRDLGGADTGELFF.

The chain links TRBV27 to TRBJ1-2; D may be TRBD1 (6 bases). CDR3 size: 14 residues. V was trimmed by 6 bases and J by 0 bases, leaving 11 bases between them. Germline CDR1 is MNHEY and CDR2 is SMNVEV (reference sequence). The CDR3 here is CASSPQGPNYGYTF. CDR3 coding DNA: TGTGCCAGCAGCCCACAGGGCCCTAACTATGGCTACACCTTC.

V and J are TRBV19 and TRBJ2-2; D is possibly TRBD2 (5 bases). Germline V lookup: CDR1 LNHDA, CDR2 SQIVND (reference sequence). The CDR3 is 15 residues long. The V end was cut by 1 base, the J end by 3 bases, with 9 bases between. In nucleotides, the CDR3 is TGTGCCAGTAGTATAGCCGGGGTTGACACCGGGGAGCTGTTTTTT. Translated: CASSIAGVDTGELFF.

The CDR3 sequence: CAISERDRDNQPQHF. Here the CDR3 DNA reads TGTGCCATCAGTGAGAGGGACAGGGATAATCAGCCCCAGCATTTT. The J gene is TRBJ1-5, the V gene TRBV10-3; 9 bases line up with TRBD1. V lost 2 bases and J lost 4; bases outside the gene matches: 3. CDR3 length: 15 amino acids. CDR1 and CDR2 (germline): ENHRY, SYGVKD.

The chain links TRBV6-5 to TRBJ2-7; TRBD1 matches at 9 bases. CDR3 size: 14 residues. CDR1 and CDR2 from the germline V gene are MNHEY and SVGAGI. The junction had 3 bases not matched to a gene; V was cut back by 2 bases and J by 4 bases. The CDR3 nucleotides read TGTGCCAGCAGTTACGGTGACAGGGGGTACGAGCAGTACTTC. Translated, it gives CASSYGDRGYEQYF.

The CDR3 nucleotides read TGCGCCAGCAGCCCCCTAGACAGCTACTATGGCTACACCTTC. It translates to CASSPLDSYYGYTF. This sequence joins TRBV5-1 and TRBJ1-2, with D perhaps matching TRBD1 (5 bases). Per the germline V gene, CDR1 is SGHRS and CDR2 is YFSETQ. The CDR3 runs 14 residues. V dropped 4 bases and J dropped 3 bases, with 13 bases sitting between them.

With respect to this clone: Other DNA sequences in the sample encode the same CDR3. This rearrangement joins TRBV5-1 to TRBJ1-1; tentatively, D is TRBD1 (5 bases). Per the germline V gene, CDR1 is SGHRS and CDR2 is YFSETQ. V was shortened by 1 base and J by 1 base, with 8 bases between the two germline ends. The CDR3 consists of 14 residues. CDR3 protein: CASSLWGQNTEAFF. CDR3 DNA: TGCGCCAGCAGCTTGTGGGGCCAGAACACTGAAGCTTTCTTT.

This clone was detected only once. The CDR3 DNA is TGCAGTGCTTGGCATGCTGAAAAACTGTTTTTT. This translates into CSAWHAEKLFF. V is TRBV20-1 and J is TRBJ1-4; no firm D call. V lost 5 bases, J lost 7 bases, and 8 bases lay in between. CDR3 size: 11 residues. Germline loops: CDR1 DFQATT, CDR2 SNEGSKA (reference sequence).